This T cell receptor (beta chain) was retrieved from a study of cytomegalovirus exposure and HLA in healthy donors. Findings of the study overall: Equally common other TCR beta chains were less clonally expanded than HLA-associated ones, a later analysis found.

On this clone: What it recognizes is unknown.

The CDR3 covers 14 residues. J gave up 8 bases and V 4 bases, and 5 bases lay outside the gene matches. Per germline, CDR1 SEHNR and CDR2 FQNEAQ (reference sequence). A multiplex PCR was run with 60 Vbeta primers and 13 Jbeta primers. Assay: immunoSEQ multiplex PCR; the TCRdb copy retains only in-frame clones and omits some. The table includes about 160,000 clones, roughly 81% detected once. The genes are TRBV7-9 and TRBJ2-1; TRBD1 aligns across 10 bases. The receptor was isolated from a woman between 45 and 60 years old in good health and CMV-seronegative. Sequenced sample: PBMCs. The CDR3: CASSSGQGEDEQFF. CDR3 in DNA: TGTGCCAGCAGCTCCGGACAGGGGGAGGATGAGCAGTTCTTC.